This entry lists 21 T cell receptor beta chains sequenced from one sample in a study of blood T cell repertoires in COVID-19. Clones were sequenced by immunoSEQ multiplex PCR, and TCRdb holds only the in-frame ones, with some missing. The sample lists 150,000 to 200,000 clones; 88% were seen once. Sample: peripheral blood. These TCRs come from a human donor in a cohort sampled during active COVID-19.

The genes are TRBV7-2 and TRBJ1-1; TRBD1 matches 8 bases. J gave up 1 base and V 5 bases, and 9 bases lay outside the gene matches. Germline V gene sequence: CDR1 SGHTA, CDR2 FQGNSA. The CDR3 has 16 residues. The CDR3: CASSPVQGARNTEAFF. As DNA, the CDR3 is TGTGCCAGCAGCCCGGTTCAGGGGGCGAGGAACACTGAAGCTTTCTTT.

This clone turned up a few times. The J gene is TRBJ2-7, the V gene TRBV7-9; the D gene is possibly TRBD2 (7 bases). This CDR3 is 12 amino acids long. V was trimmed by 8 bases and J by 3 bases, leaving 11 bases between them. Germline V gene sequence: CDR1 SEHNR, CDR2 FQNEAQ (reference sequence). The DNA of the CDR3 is TGTGCCAGCGCCGGGGGGCTCTACGAGCAGTACTTC. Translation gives CASAGGLYEQYF.

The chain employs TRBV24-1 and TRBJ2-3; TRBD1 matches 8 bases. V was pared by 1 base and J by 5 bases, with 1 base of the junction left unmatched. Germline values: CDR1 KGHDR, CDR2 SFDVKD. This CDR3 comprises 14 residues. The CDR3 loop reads CATSDFGQGDTQYF. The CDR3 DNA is TGTGCCACCAGTGATTTTGGACAGGGAGATACGCAGTATTTT.

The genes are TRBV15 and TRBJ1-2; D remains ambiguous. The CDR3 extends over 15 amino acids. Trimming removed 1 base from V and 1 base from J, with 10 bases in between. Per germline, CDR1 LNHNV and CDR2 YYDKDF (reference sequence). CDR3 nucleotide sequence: TGTGCCACCAGCAGAGGAGGAGGAAATAACTATGGCTACACCTTC. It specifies CATSRGGGNNYGYTF.

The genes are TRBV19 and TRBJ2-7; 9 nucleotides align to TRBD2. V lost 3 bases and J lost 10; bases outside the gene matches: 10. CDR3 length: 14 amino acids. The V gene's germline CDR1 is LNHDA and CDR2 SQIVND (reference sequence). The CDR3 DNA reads TGTGCCAGTAGTATCGCTAGCGGGGCCTTCGAACAGTACTTC. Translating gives CASSIASGAFEQYF. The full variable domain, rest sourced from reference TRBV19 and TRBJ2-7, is DGGITQSPKYLFRKEGQNVTLSCEQNLNHDAMYWYRQDPGQGLRLIYYSQIVNDFQKGDIAEGYSVSREKKESFPLTVTSAQKNPTAFYLCASSIASGAFEQYFGPGTRLTVT.

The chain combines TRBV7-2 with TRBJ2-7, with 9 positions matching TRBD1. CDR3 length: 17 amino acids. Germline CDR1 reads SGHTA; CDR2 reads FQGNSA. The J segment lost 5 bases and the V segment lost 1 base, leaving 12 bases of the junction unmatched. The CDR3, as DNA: TGTGCCAGCAGCTTAGGAGGGGGGACAGGGCGCGTCGACGAGCAGTACTTC. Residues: CASSLGGGTGRVDEQYF. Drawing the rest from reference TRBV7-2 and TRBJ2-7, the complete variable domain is GAGVSQSPSNKVTEKGKDVELRCDPISGHTALYWYRQSLGQGLEFLIYFQGNSAPDKSGLPSDRFSAERTGGSVSTLTIQRTQQEDSAVYLCASSLGGGTGRVDEQYFGPGTRLTVT.

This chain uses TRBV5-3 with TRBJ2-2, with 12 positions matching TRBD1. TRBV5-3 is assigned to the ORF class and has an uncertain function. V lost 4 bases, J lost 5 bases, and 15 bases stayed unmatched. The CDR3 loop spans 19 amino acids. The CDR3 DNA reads TGTGCCAGAAGCGTATTCCCCGGGACAGGGGGCTGGGGAACCGGGGAGCTGTTTTTT. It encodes CARSVFPGTGGWGTGELFF.

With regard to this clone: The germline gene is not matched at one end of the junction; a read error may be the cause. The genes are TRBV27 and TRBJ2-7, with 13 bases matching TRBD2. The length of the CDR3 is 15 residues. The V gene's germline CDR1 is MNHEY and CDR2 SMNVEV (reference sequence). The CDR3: CASNLLAGGPGEQYF. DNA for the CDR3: TGTGCCAGCAATTTACTAGCGGGAGGGCCGGGCGAGCAGTACTTC.

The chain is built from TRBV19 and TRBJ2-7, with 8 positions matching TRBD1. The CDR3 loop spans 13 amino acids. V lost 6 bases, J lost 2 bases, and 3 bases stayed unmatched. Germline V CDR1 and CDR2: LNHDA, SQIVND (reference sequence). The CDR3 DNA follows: TGTGCCAGTAGCAAGGGACAGGCCTACGAGCAGTACTTC. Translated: CASSKGQAYEQYF.

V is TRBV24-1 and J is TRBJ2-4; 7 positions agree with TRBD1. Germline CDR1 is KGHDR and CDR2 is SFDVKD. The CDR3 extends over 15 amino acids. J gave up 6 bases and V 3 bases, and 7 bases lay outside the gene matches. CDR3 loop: CATSDTGQATNIQYF. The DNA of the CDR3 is TGTGCCACCAGTGATACTGGACAGGCTACAAACATTCAGTACTTC.

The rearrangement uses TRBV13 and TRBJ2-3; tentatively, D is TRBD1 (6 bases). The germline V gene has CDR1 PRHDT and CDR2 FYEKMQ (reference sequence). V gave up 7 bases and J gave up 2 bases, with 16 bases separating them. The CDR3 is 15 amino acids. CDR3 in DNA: TGTGCCAGCACCTCGTCGGGACAACCCACAGATACGCAGTATTTT. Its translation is CASTSSGQPTDTQYF.

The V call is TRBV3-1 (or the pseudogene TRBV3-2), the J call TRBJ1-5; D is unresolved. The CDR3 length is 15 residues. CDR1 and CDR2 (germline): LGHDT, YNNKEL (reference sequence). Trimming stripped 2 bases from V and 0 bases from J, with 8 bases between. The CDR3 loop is CASSQLEYSNQPQHF. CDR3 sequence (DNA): TGTGCCAGCAGCCAACTAGAATATAGCAATCAGCCCCAGCATTTT.

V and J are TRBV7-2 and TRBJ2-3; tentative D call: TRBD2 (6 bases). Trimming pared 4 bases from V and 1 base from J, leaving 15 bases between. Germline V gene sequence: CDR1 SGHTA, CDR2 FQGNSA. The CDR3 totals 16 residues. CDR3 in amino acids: CASSWTLGGGTDTQYF. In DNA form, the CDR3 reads TGTGCCAGCAGCTGGACCCTGGGAGGTGGCACAGATACGCAGTATTTT.

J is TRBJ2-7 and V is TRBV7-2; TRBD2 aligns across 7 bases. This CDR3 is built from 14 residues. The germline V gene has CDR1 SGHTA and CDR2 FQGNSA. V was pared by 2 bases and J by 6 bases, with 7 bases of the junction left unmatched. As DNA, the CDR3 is TGTGCCAGCAGCTTAATCTACGGGGGGTTCGAGCAGTACTTC. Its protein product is CASSLIYGGFEQYF. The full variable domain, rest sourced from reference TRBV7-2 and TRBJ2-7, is GAGVSQSPSNKVTEKGKDVELRCDPISGHTALYWYRQSLGQGLEFLIYFQGNSAPDKSGLPSDRFSAERTGGSVSTLTIQRTQQEDSAVYLCASSLIYGGFEQYFGPGTRLTVT.

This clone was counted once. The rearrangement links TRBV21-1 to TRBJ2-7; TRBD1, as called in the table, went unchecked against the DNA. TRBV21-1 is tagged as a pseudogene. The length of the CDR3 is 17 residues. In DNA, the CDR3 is TGTGCCAGCAGCCGAGACGTTATGAGACAGGGAACCTACGAGCAGTACTTC. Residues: CASSRDVMRQGTYEQYF.

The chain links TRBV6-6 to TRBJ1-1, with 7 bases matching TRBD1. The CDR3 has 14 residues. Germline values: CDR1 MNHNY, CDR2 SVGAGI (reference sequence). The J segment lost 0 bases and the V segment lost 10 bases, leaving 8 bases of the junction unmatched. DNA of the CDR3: TGTGCCACCGCCGCCGGGACAGTGAACACTGAAGCTTTCTTT. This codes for CATAAGTVNTEAFF.

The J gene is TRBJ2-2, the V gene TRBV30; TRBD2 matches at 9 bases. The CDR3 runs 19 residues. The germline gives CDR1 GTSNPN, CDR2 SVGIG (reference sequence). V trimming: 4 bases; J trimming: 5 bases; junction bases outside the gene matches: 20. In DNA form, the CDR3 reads TGTGCCTGGAAGGGGGCTAGCGGGACCTTTGGAAGCTGGACCGGGGAGCTGTTTTTT. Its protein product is CAWKGASGTFGSWTGELFF.

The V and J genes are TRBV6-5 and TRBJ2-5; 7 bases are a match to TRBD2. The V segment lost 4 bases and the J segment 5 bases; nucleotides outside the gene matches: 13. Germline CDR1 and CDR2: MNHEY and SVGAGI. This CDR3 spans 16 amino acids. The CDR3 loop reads CASSFTSAQRDETQYF. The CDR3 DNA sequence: TGTGCCAGCAGTTTTACTAGCGCTCAAAGGGACGAGACCCAGTACTTC.

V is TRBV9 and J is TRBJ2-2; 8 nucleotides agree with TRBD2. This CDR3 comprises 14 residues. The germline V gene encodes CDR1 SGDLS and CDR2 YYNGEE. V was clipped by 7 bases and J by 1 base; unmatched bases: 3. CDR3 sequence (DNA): TGTGCCAGCCTGGCGGGGGGGAACACCGGGGAGCTGTTTTTT. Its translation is CASLAGGNTGELFF.

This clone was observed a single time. CDR3 in amino acids: CASSSGTGATDTQYF. The CDR3, as DNA: TGTGCCAGCAGCTCCGGGACAGGAGCGACAGATACGCAGTATTTT. The V gene is TRBV11-2, the J gene TRBJ2-3; TRBD1 aligns across 8 bases. The junction had 6 bases not matched to a gene; V was cut back by 4 bases and J by 3 bases. The germline V gene encodes CDR1 SGHAT and CDR2 FQNNGV. There are 15 residues in the CDR3.

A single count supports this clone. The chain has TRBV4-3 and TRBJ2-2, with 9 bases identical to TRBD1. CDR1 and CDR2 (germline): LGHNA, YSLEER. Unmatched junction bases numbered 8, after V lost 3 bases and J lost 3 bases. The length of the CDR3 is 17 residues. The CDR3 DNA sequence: TGCGCCAGCAGCCACCGAAACAGGGGGCTCGACACCGGGGAGCTGTTTTTT. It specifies CASSHRNRGLDTGELFF.